A single sample gave rise to the 30 T cell receptor beta chains below, sequenced in a study of blood T cell repertoires in COVID-19. Repertoires were generated with immunoSEQ multiplex PCR, while TCRdb's copy carries only in-frame clones and drops some. The table includes approximately 140,000 clones, 84% detected once. The sample consisted of peripheral blood. The receptors originated from a young man with COVID-19, enrolled during active disease.

The chain uses TRBV6-5 and TRBJ1-1, with 7 bases matching TRBD1. CDR1 and CDR2 from the germline V gene are MNHEY and SVGAGI. J was trimmed by 11 bases and V by 0 bases; bases with no gene match: 12. CDR3 length: 15 amino acids. The CDR3 loop is CASSYSEGATLGAFF. As DNA, the CDR3 is TGTGCCAGCAGTTACTCGGAGGGGGCCACATTGGGCGCTTTCTTT.

V and J are TRBV29-1 and TRBJ1-4; possible D gene TRBD1, 6 bases. Germline lookup yields CDR1 SQVTM and CDR2 ANQGSEA. With 4 bases removed from V and 8 bases from J, the gap between germline ends came to 14 bases. The CDR3 length is 13 residues. This chain's CDR3 is CSVGKGVGEKLFF. Written as DNA, the CDR3 is TGCAGCGTTGGGAAGGGGGTCGGCGAAAAACTGTTTTTT.

The chain carries TRBV20-1 and TRBJ2-7; a possible D gene is TRBD2 (5 bases). The germline CDR1 and CDR2 sequences are DFQATT and SNEGSKA (reference sequence). This CDR3 is built from 16 residues. The V gene lost 6 bases and the J gene lost 3 bases, with 24 bases spanning the gap. The CDR3 spells CSASNPSRVTNYEQYF. CDR3 sequence (DNA): TGCAGTGCGAGTAATCCTAGCCGGGTAACTAACTACGAGCAGTACTTC.

The rearrangement uses TRBV6-5 and TRBJ1-4, with D unclear. Germline values: CDR1 MNHEY, CDR2 SVGAGI. This CDR3 comprises 15 residues. Trimming took off 1 base at V and 7 bases at J, with 13 bases between the two ends. This CDR3 reads CASSYFKGGSEKLFF. In DNA form, the CDR3 reads TGTGCCAGCAGTTACTTTAAGGGTGGGAGTGAAAAACTGTTTTTT.

The chain combines TRBV7-3 with TRBJ2-3; TRBD2 is a possible D gene (5 bases). The CDR3 length is 15 residues. Trimming stripped 0 bases from V and 3 bases from J, with 10 bases between. CDR1 SGHTA and CDR2 FQGTGA come from the germline V gene. CDR3 in DNA: TGTGCCAGCAGCTTAACAGGGAGAGGGACAGATACGCAGTATTTT. Translating gives CASSLTGRGTDTQYF.

The CDR3 sequence is CASSQVGGARYGYTF. The DNA for the CDR3 is TGCGCCAGCAGCCAAGTGGGGGGGGCCCGCTATGGCTACACCTTC. V and J are TRBV4-1 and TRBJ1-2; D may be TRBD1 (6 bases). Trimming pared 1 base from V and 4 bases from J, leaving 13 bases between. This CDR3 is 15 amino acids long. The germline gives CDR1 MGHRA, CDR2 YSYEKL.

This clone was counted only a few times. The rearrangement uses TRBV19 and TRBJ1-5, with a possible D match to TRBD1 (6 bases). This CDR3 spans 13 amino acids. Per the germline V gene, CDR1 is LNHDA and CDR2 is SQIVND (reference sequence). V lost 4 bases and J 5 bases, leaving 9 bases between the germline ends. The DNA of the CDR3 is TGTGCCAGTAGTAGCTACAGGGATCAGCCCCAGCATTTT. Translated, it gives CASSSYRDQPQHF.

This clone was recorded only once. The rearrangement links TRBV24-1 to TRBJ2-2, with 9 bases matching TRBD1. The CDR3 covers 16 residues. V lost 2 bases to trimming and J lost 7 bases; unmatched junction nucleotides: 7. Germline-derived CDR1 and CDR2 are KGHDR and SFDVKD. The CDR3 bases are TGTGCCACCAGTGATTCGGGACAGGGAATGGGCGGGGAGCTGTTTTTT. Amino acids: CATSDSGQGMGGELFF.

The rearrangement links TRBV6-5 to TRBJ2-3, with TRBD1 matching 8 bases. The J segment lost 6 bases and the V segment lost 3 bases, leaving 8 bases of the junction unmatched. The CDR3 has 15 residues. Germline CDR1 reads MNHEY; CDR2 reads SVGAGI. CDR3 nucleotide sequence: TGTGCCAGCAGTTATCAGACAGGGGTTGGGGATACGCAGTATTTT. Translation gives CASSYQTGVGDTQYF.

V gene TRBV28 combines with J gene TRBJ2-2; 11 bases fit TRBD2. V shed 8 bases, J shed 6 bases, and the junction held 14 bases outside the gene matches. Per germline, CDR1 MDHEN and CDR2 SYDVKM. The CDR3 loop spans 17 amino acids. The CDR3 region is CASRLIAGGVGAGELFF. The CDR3 DNA is TGTGCCAGCCGACTGATAGCGGGAGGGGTAGGGGCCGGGGAGCTGTTTTTT.

This chain links TRBV30 with TRBJ1-5, with 12 bases lining up with TRBD1. The germline CDR1 and CDR2 sequences are GTSNPN and SVGIG (reference sequence). After removal of 2 bases from V and 4 bases from J, the junction contained 9 bases not matched to a gene. CDR3 length: 17 amino acids. CDR3 in DNA: TGTGCCTGGAGTCCCGGGACAGGGGGCCGGGTGAATCAGCCCCAGCATTTT. Translated, it gives CAWSPGTGGRVNQPQHF.

The sample holds one count of this clone. The chain has TRBV6-1 and TRBJ2-5; maybe TRBD2 (5 bases). CDR3 length: 14 amino acids. Between the trimmed V and J ends, which lost 2 bases and 5 bases, there was a span of 12 bases. The V gene's germline CDR1 is MNHNS and CDR2 SASEGT. The CDR3 DNA reads as TGTGCCAGCAGTGAAACAGCAGAGCGGGAGACCCAGTACTTC. Its protein is CASSETAERETQYF.

The chain has TRBV14 and TRBJ2-1; 10 bases map to TRBD2. The ends lost 5 bases at V and 6 bases at J; junction bases unmatched: 10. This CDR3 is built from 16 residues. CDR1 and CDR2 from the germline V gene are SGHDN and FVKESK. The CDR3 reads CASSDLLAGEGNEQFF. CDR3 sequence (DNA): TGTGCCAGCAGCGACCTGCTAGCGGGAGAGGGCAATGAGCAGTTCTTC.

The chain has TRBV2 and TRBJ2-7, with TRBD1 identical over 7 bases. This CDR3 has 15 residues. V lost 1 base and J lost 3; bases outside the gene matches: 6. Germline CDR1 and CDR2: SNHLY and FYNNEI. CDR3 sequence reads: CASSEGTGGYYEQYF. The CDR3 DNA is TGTGCCAGCAGTGAAGGGACAGGTGGCTACTACGAGCAGTACTTC. The whole variable domain, filled in from reference TRBV2 and TRBJ2-7, reads EPEVTQTPSHQVTQMGQEVILRCVPISNHLYFYWYRQILGQKVEFLVSFYNNEISEKSEIFDDQFSVERPDGSNFTLKIRSTKLEDSAMYFCASSEGTGGYYEQYFGPGTRLTVT.

Worth noting for this clone: The sample holds other DNA sequences that translate to the same CDR3. This rearrangement joins TRBV29-1 to TRBJ2-3; 9 bases line up with TRBD2. The J segment lost 2 bases and the V segment lost 4 bases, leaving 4 bases of the junction unmatched. Germline CDR1 reads SQVTM; CDR2 reads ANQGSEA. The CDR3 has 14 residues. As DNA, the CDR3 is TGCAGCGTTGGAACTAGCGGGTACACAGATACGCAGTATTTT. This gives the protein CSVGTSGYTDTQYF.

V usage is TRBV11-2 and J usage is TRBJ1-6, with 7 bases matching TRBD1. The CDR3 covers 16 residues. From germline, CDR1 is SGHAT and CDR2 FQNNGV. The junction had 13 bases not matched to a gene; V was cut back by 4 bases and J by 10 bases. CDR3 sequence: CASSSRGQAMGSPLHF. The CDR3 DNA is TGTGCCAGCAGCTCCCGTGGACAGGCGATGGGGTCACCCCTCCACTTT.

The chain employs TRBV21-1 and TRBJ1-3; TRBD1, as called in the table, went unchecked against the DNA. TRBV21-1 is a known pseudogene. The CDR3 is made up of 14 amino acids. Here the CDR3 reads CASSNHKLQDTIYF. CDR3 DNA: TGTGCCAGCAGCAATCATAAGTTACAAGACACCATATATTTT.

The chain uses TRBV13 and TRBJ2-3, with D unresolved. From germline, CDR1 is PRHDT and CDR2 FYEKMQ (reference sequence). The length of the CDR3 is 15 residues. V lost 0 bases, J lost 1 base, and 8 bases lay in between. CDR3 loop: CASSLGFPGTDTQYF. The CDR3 coding sequence is TGTGCCAGCAGCTTAGGCTTTCCAGGCACAGATACGCAGTATTTT.

The CDR3 loop reads CASRLGQKYNSPLHF. The DNA for the CDR3 is TGTGCCAGCAGGTTAGGACAGAAGTATAATTCACCCCTCCACTTT. This rearrangement joins TRBV6-5 to TRBJ1-6; maybe TRBD1 (6 bases). The V end was cut by 6 bases, the J end by 4 bases, with 13 bases between. CDR3 length: 15 residues. CDR1 is MNHEY, CDR2 SVGAGI, per germline.

The CDR3 DNA reads TGTGCCAGCAGCCAGACTAGCGGGAGGGTAGGGCAAGAGACCCAGTACTTC. This translates into CASSQTSGRVGQETQYF. The genes are TRBV4-2 and TRBJ2-5; the match to TRBD2 covers 14 bases. Germline CDR1 and CDR2: LGHNA and YNFKEQ. The V and J ends lost 3 bases and 2 bases, in that order; junction bases with no gene match: 5. CDR3 size: 17 residues.

V is TRBV10-3 and J is TRBJ2-3; the D gene is possibly TRBD2 (6 bases). The germline CDR1 and CDR2 sequences are ENHRY and SYGVKD. Trimming cost V 3 bases and J 0 bases, with 13 bases left between them. The CDR3 loop spans 16 amino acids. The CDR3 sequence is CAISDGGGTSTDTQYF. CDR3 bases: TGTGCCATCAGTGACGGCGGCGGGACTAGCACAGATACGCAGTATTTT.

The chain couples TRBV28 to TRBJ2-7; TRBD1 matches 10 bases. CDR1 MDHEN and CDR2 SYDVKM come from the germline V gene. Germline trimming cut 1 base from V and 2 bases from J; bases unmatched to any gene: 2. The CDR3 is made up of 15 amino acids. Here the CDR3 reads CASSLFGTGAYEQYF. The CDR3 DNA reads TGTGCCAGCAGTTTATTTGGGACAGGGGCCTACGAGCAGTACTTC.

The rearrangement links TRBV18 to TRBJ1-4; the D is unclear. Per germline, CDR1 KGHSH and CDR2 LQKENI. This CDR3 is built from 16 residues. V was trimmed by 2 bases and J by 3 bases, leaving 13 bases between them. The CDR3 DNA reads TGTGCCAGCTCACCAGGGCTTGCCCGGTCTAATGAAAAACTGTTTTTT. This sequence encodes CASSPGLARSNEKLFF.

The chain recombines TRBV5-4 with TRBJ1-2; 9 bases fit TRBD1. The V segment lost 2 bases and the J segment 8 bases; nucleotides outside the gene matches: 13. The CDR3 extends over 16 amino acids. CDR1 SGHNT and CDR2 YYREEE come from the germline V gene (reference sequence). The CDR3 DNA reads TGTGCCAGCAGCTTTTGGGGGTGGGGGACAGGGCCCGGCTACACCTTC. It translates to CASSFWGWGTGPGYTF.

The chain combines TRBV5-3 with TRBJ2-7, with D perhaps matching TRBD2 (6 bases). Being an ORF, TRBV5-3 has a function that is uncertain. Trimming removed 0 bases at V and 4 bases at J, with 14 bases between. The CDR3 runs to 15 residues. The CDR3 nucleotides are TGTGCCAGAAGCTTGGAAGGGAGGACCGGGTACGAGCAGTACTTC. This codes for CARSLEGRTGYEQYF.

Here the CDR3 reads CASSLGGLAGAYEQYF. CDR3 DNA sequence: TGTGCCAGCAGCTTGGGGGGGCTAGCGGGAGCCTACGAGCAGTACTTC. This chain links TRBV5-6 with TRBJ2-7; TRBD2 agrees at 10 bases. Per the germline V gene, CDR1 is SGHDT and CDR2 is YYEEEE. J lost 2 bases, V lost 0 bases, and 5 bases had no gene match. The CDR3 is 16 residues long.

The chain combines TRBV24-1 with TRBJ1-1, with D tentatively TRBD1 (6 bases). CDR1 and CDR2 (germline): KGHDR, SFDVKD. CDR3 size: 14 residues. The V end was cut by 7 bases, the J end by 4 bases, with 15 bases between. The CDR3 DNA reads as TGTGCCACCAGAGGACAGACGGAAGGCACTGAAGCTTTCTTT. Translating it yields CATRGQTEGTEAFF.

V gene TRBV18 combines with J gene TRBJ1-2, with 7 nucleotides matching TRBD1. CDR1 is KGHSH and CDR2 is LQKENI in the germline V gene. The CDR3 has 13 amino acids. Losses at the gene ends were 4 bases for V and 3 bases for J; bases not matched to a gene: 2. The CDR3 DNA follows: TGTGCCAGCTCACAGGGGGCGGACTATGGCTACACCTTC. Its protein product is CASSQGADYGYTF.

The rearrangement links TRBV6-5 to TRBJ2-1, with D possibly TRBD2 on 5 matching bases. Germline CDR1 MNHEY, CDR2 SVGAGI. Deletions cut 5 bases from V and 6 bases from J, with 11 bases between. The CDR3 length is 13 residues. This chain's CDR3 is CASSQTEGNEQFF. As DNA, the CDR3 is TGTGCCAGCAGTCAAACAGAGGGCAATGAGCAGTTCTTC.

V is TRBV6-5 and J is TRBJ2-1, with D maybe TRBD2 (6 bases). V was shortened by 2 bases and J by 12 bases, with 14 bases between the two germline ends. Germline V gene data show CDR1 as MNHEY and CDR2 as SVGAGI. The CDR3 runs to 13 residues. The DNA for the CDR3 is TGTGCCAGCAGTTACGGGGGGACGCTCGCGCAGTTCTTC. This gives the protein CASSYGGTLAQFF.